Listed below are T cell receptor beta chains from one sample, sequenced in a study of identical twins. In TCRdb, the 5' RACE reads were re-called with MiXCR into one record per CDR3 protein. The sample carries 1,800,000 or so distinct CDR3 sequences, about 30% recorded once. The sample was cord blood. The receptors were sampled from a newborn girl in good health. The CDR3 runs from the conserved cysteine through the conserved F or W. A D gene is named only where the DNA matches it firmly. Clone sizes are given selectively: once, few, many, or a class where the clone is expanded.

D,V,size,J,DNA,CDR3
.,TRBV20-1,.,TRBJ2-3,TGCAGTGCTAGGGTACTAGCCTACACAGATACGCAGTATTTT,CSARVLAYTDTQYF
TRBD2,TRBV27,once,TRBJ2-5,TGTGCCAGCAGTGGTTTGGGACTAGCGGGATTAGAGACCCAGTACTTC,CASSGLGLAGLETQYF
.,TRBV7-8,.,TRBJ2-4,TGTGCCAGCAGCCCCTCCTGGTTCGAGGGTGCCAAAAACATTCAGTACTTC,CASSPSWFEGAKNIQYF
.,TRBV13,few,TRBJ2-1,TGTGCCAGCAGCTTTCGCCCGGGAGCGGGTGAGCAGTTCTTC,CASSFRPGAGEQFF
.,TRBV12-5,.,TRBJ2-7,TGTGCTAGTGGTTTGGGCTACTCTTCCCCTTCTTACAATGAGCAGTACTTC,CASGLGYSSPSYNEQYF
TRBD1,TRBV3-1,.,TRBJ1-2,TGTGCCAGCAGCCTGAATCCCGGGGACAGGGGAAATGGCTACACCTTC,CASSLNPGDRGNGYTF
.,TRBV28,many,TRBJ2-7,TGTGCCAGCAGTAGGGGAAGACTAGGTTTCGAGCAGTACTTC,CASSRGRLGFEQYF
.,TRBV29-1,.,TRBJ2-5,TGCAGCGTTGAATCCCCACGGAAAGAGACCCAGTACTTC,CSVESPRKETQYF
TRBD1,TRBV27,.,TRBJ1-2,TGTGCCAGCAGTTCGCTCACGGCACAGGGACAGCTCTATGGCTACACCTTC,CASSSLTAQGQLYGYTF
.,TRBV4-2,.,TRBJ1-5,TGTGCCAGCAGCCAAGGAGCGGCCAGGGGAGGGCAGCCCCAGCATTTT,CASSQGAARGGQPQHF
TRBD2,TRBV5-1,.,TRBJ2-7,TGCGCCAGCAGCTTGGGTTACTCTAGCGGGAGCACCTACGAGCAGTACTTC,CASSLGYSSGSTYEQYF
.,TRBV5-1,few,TRBJ1-5,TGCGCCAGCAGCAGGGATGGCGGGACCAATCAGCCCCAGCATTTT,CASSRDGGTNQPQHF
.,TRBV6-6,.,TRBJ2-7,TGTGCCAGCATCCTTAGACAGGCCACTTCCTACGAGCAGTACTTC,CASILRQATSYEQYF
TRBD2,TRBV10-1,few,TRBJ2-1,TGCGCCAGCAGTGAGGCCGGGGGGATCTGGAATGAGCAGTTCTTC,CASSEAGGIWNEQFF
TRBD2,TRBV28,few,TRBJ2-7,TGTGCCAGCAGGACGGGACTAGTGGGTTACGAGCAGTACTTC,CASRTGLVGYEQYF
TRBD2,TRBV20-1,few,TRBJ2-1,TGCAGTGCTTCAAGCGGGAGGGCCAGTAATGAGCAGTTCTTC,CSASSGRASNEQFF
.,TRBV7-9,.,TRBJ2-1,TGTGCCAGCAGCTTTGGCAGGGACTACAATGAGCAGTTCTTC,CASSFGRDYNEQFF
TRBD2,TRBV2,.,TRBJ2-1,TGTGCCAGCAGTGCCGGCGGGGGACCCTCCCACAATGAGCAGTTCTTC,CASSAGGGPSHNEQFF
.,TRBV6-5,few,TRBJ1-2,TGTGCCAGCAGTTACTCGAATTTTGGTGGCTACACCTTC,CASSYSNFGGYTF
.,TRBV10-3,.,TRBJ1-3,TGTGCCATCGGTTCGGGCGAGTGGAACACCATATATTTT,CAIGSGEWNTIYF
.,TRBV29-1,.,TRBJ1-4,TGCAGTATAAAGGCTAATGAAAAACTGTTTTTT,CSIKANEKLFF
.,TRBV6-6,few,TRBJ1-1,TGTGCCAGCAGATCGTCCGGGGGGTACACTGAAGCTTTCTTT,CASRSSGGYTEAFF
TRBD2,TRBV20-1,.,TRBJ2-7,TGCAGTGCTAGAGATCTTATACTAGCGGGAGGCTACGAGCAGTACTTC,CSARDLILAGGYEQYF
.,TRBV6-6,once,TRBJ2-2,TGTGCCAGCAGTTACTCACAGGGTTTGGGGAACACCGGGGAGCTGTTTTTT,CASSYSQGLGNTGELFF
TRBD2,TRBV28,.,TRBJ2-1,TGTGCCAGCAGCTGGACTAGCGGGCCGGGGAATGAGCAGTTCTTC,CASSWTSGPGNEQFF
.,TRBV12-3/TRBV12-4,.,TRBJ2-7,TGTGCCAGCAGTTTCCGGACACAGACTGGCGAGCAGTACTTC,CASSFRTQTGEQYF
.,TRBV25-1,.,TRBJ1-2,TGTGCCAGCAGTGAATTAAGAGGGGAGTATGGCTACACCTTC,CASSELRGEYGYTF
TRBD2,TRBV27,few,TRBJ2-3,TGTGCCACCAGACTAGCGGGCCGCACAGATACGCAGTATTTT,CATRLAGRTDTQYF
.,TRBV12-3/TRBV12-4,few,TRBJ2-4,TGTGCCAGCAGTTTTGGGACGGTTCAAGCCAAAAACATTCAGTACTTC,CASSFGTVQAKNIQYF
TRBD2,TRBV7-2,few,TRBJ2-3,TGTGCCAGCAGCCTACGGGGGGGCGACACAGATACGCAGTATTTT,CASSLRGGDTDTQYF
TRBD2,TRBV20-1,.,TRBJ2-5,TGCAGTGCGGGGCGGGGGGGTTCCTACAATGAGCAGTACTTC,CSAGRGGSYNEQYF
.,TRBV29-1,.,TRBJ1-1,TGCAGCGCCTTCGGTCGACGGAACACTGAAGCTTTCTTT,CSAFGRRNTEAFF
TRBD1,TRBV6-2/TRBV6-3,.,TRBJ2-3,TGTGCCAGCAGAAAAACCGGGACAGGGGTGGATACGCAGTATTTT,CASRKTGTGVDTQYF
TRBD2,TRBV29-1,.,TRBJ2-3,TGCAGCGTTCGCCCTAGCGGGAGTTTGGGGACAGATACGCAGTATTTT,CSVRPSGSLGTDTQYF
TRBD2,TRBV7-8,.,TRBJ2-1,TGTGCCAGCAGCGCCTATGGGGAGCGGGGACCCTACAATGAGCAGTTCTTC,CASSAYGERGPYNEQFF
.,TRBV28,.,TRBJ2-3,TGTGCCAGCAGTTTCGGGGGCGGGAATACGCAGTATTTT,CASSFGGGNTQYF
TRBD1,TRBV29-1,.,TRBJ2-7,TGCAGCGTTGAATGGCCGGGACAGGGTTCCGAGCAGTACTTC,CSVEWPGQGSEQYF
.,TRBV24-1,few,TRBJ2-3,TGTGCCACCAGTGCCCCTGCTGGACTCGGCACAGATACGCAGTATTTT,CATSAPAGLGTDTQYF
TRBD1,TRBV4-2,.,TRBJ2-1,TGTGCCAGCAGCCAAGCCGCCGGACAGGATCACAATGAGCGGTTCTTC,CASSQAAGQDHNERFF
TRBD2,TRBV29-1,.,TRBJ2-4,TGCAGCGGCTCCGGGACTAGCGGGGGCATTCAGTACTTC,CSGSGTSGGIQYF
TRBD2,TRBV2,.,TRBJ2-1,TGTGCCAGCAACCTAGCGGGGGTAACCGTCTCCTACAATGAGCAGTTCTTC,CASNLAGVTVSYNEQFF
.,TRBV12-3/TRBV12-4,.,TRBJ1-2,TGTGCCAGCAGTTTGGGGTCAGGGTTTGGCTACACCTTC,CASSLGSGFGYTF
.,TRBV20-1,.,TRBJ1-5,TGCAGTGCGATAGGGGTCCGTCAGCCCCAGCATTTT,CSAIGVRQPQHF
.,TRBV11-2,few,TRBJ1-2,TGTGCCAGCAGCCCCTTTGGGCGCTATGGCTACACCTTC,CASSPFGRYGYTF
.,TRBV29-1,.,TRBJ1-1,TGCAGCGTTAAGGCCATGAACACTGAAGCTTTCTTT,CSVKAMNTEAFF
.,TRBV29-1,.,TRBJ2-3,TGCAGCGTTGAAATCTTTAGCGGTGAATTCACAGATACGCAGTATTTT,CSVEIFSGEFTDTQYF
.,TRBV7-2,few,TRBJ1-1,TGTGCCAGCAGCTTAGTGAGGGCGTCGGACACTGAAGCTTTCTTT,CASSLVRASDTEAFF
TRBD2,TRBV20-1,few,TRBJ2-1,TGCAGTGCTAGAGATTACACTAGCGGGAGGGCCGTCTACAATGAGCAGTTCTTC,CSARDYTSGRAVYNEQFF
.,TRBV6-1,.,TRBJ2-1,TGTGCCAGCAGTGGTAGACATCTCGGGACTCTCCCTTACAATGAGCAGTTCTTC,CASSGRHLGTLPYNEQFF
TRBD2,TRBV24-1,.,TRBJ2-5,TGTGCCACCAGTGACTTTAGCGGGGGAGGAGAGACCCAGTACTTC,CATSDFSGGGETQYF
TRBD1,TRBV20-1,.,TRBJ1-5,TGCAGTGCTAAAAGGGGGCTGAATCAGCCCCAGCATTTT,CSAKRGLNQPQHF
.,TRBV4-1,many,TRBJ2-1,TGCGCCAGCAGCCCCAACACCTACAATGAGCAGTTCTTC,CASSPNTYNEQFF
.,TRBV27,.,TRBJ2-3,TGTGCCAGCAGTCATTCCCTTAGCACAGATACGCAGTATTTT,CASSHSLSTDTQYF